Listed here are 29 T cell receptor beta chains from one sample, sequenced in a study of shared T cell receptors in the human thymus. Some clones are missing from TCRdb's copy, which holds only in-frame ones; the method was immunoSEQ multiplex PCR. The sample shows almost 550,000 clones, 75% to 80% of them seen only once. The same sample was also used in a study of human thymus T cells.

Sequenced: thymocytes. These receptors were obtained from a boy younger than two with a congenital heart defect.

The J gene is TRBJ2-2, the V gene TRBV2; TRBD1 matches 8 bases. CDR3 length: 17 amino acids. V lost 3 bases, J lost 0 bases, and 6 bases stayed unmatched. Germline V gene data show CDR1 as SNHLY and CDR2 as FYNNEI. DNA for the CDR3: TGTGCCAGCAGTGAGGGACAGGACACCTCGAACACCGGGGAGCTGTTTTTT. Translation: CASSEGQDTSNTGELFF.

The CDR3 spells CASSLRVTSGPNEQFF. The CDR3, as DNA: TGTGCCAGCAGCTTAAGAGTAACTAGCGGCCCCAATGAGCAGTTCTTC. The genes are TRBV7-3 and TRBJ2-1, with TRBD2 matching over 8 bases. The germline V gene has CDR1 SGHTA and CDR2 FQGTGA. The junction had 8 bases not matched to a gene; V was cut back by 1 base and J by 6 bases. The CDR3 length is 16 residues.

V gene TRBV4-3 combines with J gene TRBJ2-7; TRBD2 agrees at 8 bases. The V gene's germline CDR1 is LGHNA and CDR2 YSLEER. Germline trimming cut 8 bases from V and 3 bases from J; bases unmatched to any gene: 18. The CDR3 length is 17 residues. This chain's CDR3 is CASCMSHEAGESYEQYF. CDR3 nucleotide sequence: TGCGCCAGCTGTATGTCGCACGAAGCGGGAGAAAGCTACGAGCAGTACTTC.

This chain joins TRBV10-3 and TRBJ1-1, with a tentative D call TRBD1 (6 bases). V was clipped by 0 bases and J by 1 base, with 12 bases between them. This CDR3 has 16 amino acids. Germline CDR1 ENHRY, CDR2 SYGVKD. The CDR3 is CAISESGTYPNTEAFF. The CDR3 bases are TGTGCCATCAGTGAGTCCGGGACATACCCGAACACTGAAGCTTTCTTT.

This clone was seen more than once but under ten times. The chain joins TRBV30 to TRBJ2-7; tentatively, D is TRBD2 (5 bases). There are 14 residues in the CDR3. The V end lost 2 bases, the J end lost 2 bases, and 13 bases lay between the germline ends. CDR1 is GTSNPN, CDR2 SVGIG, per germline (reference sequence). The CDR3 here is CAWSPTLAPYEQYF. The CDR3, as DNA: TGTGCCTGGAGTCCTACCCTAGCTCCCTACGAGCAGTACTTC.

The J gene is TRBJ1-2, the V gene TRBV5-7, with D uncertain. TRBV5-7 qualifies as an ORF whose function is uncertain. Trimming left V 0 bases short and J 8 bases short, with 11 bases between. The CDR3 runs 13 residues. The DNA of the CDR3 is TGTGCCAGCAGCTTGGGGGCTGGAAACGGCTACACCTTC. Translation: CASSLGAGNGYTF.

This clone appeared once. The gene calls are TRBV4-2 and TRBJ2-1, with 8 bases that match TRBD2. J lost 7 bases, V lost 8 bases, and 10 bases had no gene match. Germline CDR1 and CDR2: LGHNA and YNFKEQ. The CDR3 has 14 amino acids. CDR3 DNA sequence: TGTGCCAGCCAGCCGGGACTAGGGGCGAATGAGCAGTTCTTC. Its protein product is CASQPGLGANEQFF.

There are a few counts of this clone. The chain employs TRBV19 and TRBJ2-7; 7 bases agree with TRBD1. CDR1 and CDR2 (germline): LNHDA, SQIVND (reference sequence). Unmatched junction bases numbered 5, after V lost 6 bases and J lost 0 bases. This CDR3 has 14 residues. The CDR3 DNA follows: TGTGCCAGTAGCTATCGGGACAGCTCCTACGAGCAGTACTTC. Protein: CASSYRDSSYEQYF.

The chain joins TRBV4-1 to TRBJ2-7; D perhaps matches TRBD2 (5 bases). CDR1 and CDR2 from the germline V gene are MGHRA and YSYEKL. The length of the CDR3 is 18 residues. V lost 2 bases to trimming and J lost 2 bases, with 22 bases between them. As DNA, the CDR3 is TGCGCCAGCAGCCAACTCCACCGAGGGCGGGCATGGACCTACGAGCAGTACTTC. It is translated as CASSQLHRGRAWTYEQYF.

The CDR3 coding sequence is TGTGCCAGCATGCCCGTGGTGGGCCCTGCATACGAGCAGTACTTC. It codes for CASMPVVGPAYEQYF. The genes are TRBV28 and TRBJ2-7; D ambiguous. Trimming cost V 7 bases and J 4 bases, with 20 bases left between them. The CDR3 has 15 residues. CDR1 is MDHEN and CDR2 is SYDVKM in the germline V gene.

This chain joins TRBV6-4 and TRBJ2-7; 13 bases are shared with TRBD2. The germline V gene has CDR1 MRHNA and CDR2 SNTAGT. The trim removed 8 bases at V and 4 bases at J, leaving 8 bases unmatched. The CDR3 extends over 15 amino acids. Here the CDR3 reads CASDRTSGSYYEQYF. In DNA, the CDR3 is TGTGCCAGCGACAGGACTAGCGGGAGTTATTACGAGCAGTACTTC.

The rearrangement uses TRBV19 and TRBJ2-2; TRBD1 agrees at 8 bases. Germline CDR1 is LNHDA and CDR2 is SQIVND (reference sequence). Trimming at V came to 9 bases and at J to 5 bases, leaving 8 bases not matched to a gene. CDR3 length equals 14 residues. CDR3 bases: TGTGCCAGGCACCGGACAGGGTGGACCGGGGAGCTGTTTTTT. Translated: CARHRTGWTGELFF.

The chain recombines TRBV14 with TRBJ1-5; 7 nucleotides line up with TRBD1. Germline V gene lookup returns CDR1 SGHDN and CDR2 FVKESK. Trimming cost V 5 bases and J 7 bases; bases outside gene matches: 11. CDR3 length equals 15 residues. This chain's CDR3 is CASSVSDRVCQPQHF. For the CDR3, the DNA is TGTGCCAGCAGCGTCAGCGACAGGGTCTGCCAGCCCCAGCATTTT.

The gene calls are TRBV19 and TRBJ1-2, with 9 bases identical to TRBD1. CDR3 length: 13 amino acids. Germline assignment: CDR1 LNHDA and CDR2 SQIVND (reference sequence). After removal of 5 bases from V and 7 bases from J, the junction contained 5 bases not matched to a gene. CDR3 region: CASSPTGQGGYTF. CDR3 nucleotides: TGTGCCAGTAGTCCGACGGGACAGGGTGGCTACACCTTC.

This chain connects TRBV7-2 to TRBJ1-2; D call uncertain. The CDR3 consists of 17 residues. Germline lookup yields CDR1 SGHTA and CDR2 FQGNSA. Deletions cut 2 bases from V and 1 base from J, with 17 bases between. CDR3 DNA: TGTGCCAGCAGCTTAAAGTCTCCGCTCAGGCGTAACTATGGCTACACCTTC. It is translated as CASSLKSPLRRNYGYTF.

The rearrangement uses TRBV14 and TRBJ1-3; TRBD1 matches 8 bases. The CDR3 totals 14 residues. The germline CDR1 and CDR2 sequences are SGHDN and FVKESK. V was pared by 4 bases and J by 7 bases, with 6 bases of the junction left unmatched. The CDR3 spells CASSPDRVGNTIYF. CDR3 coding DNA: TGTGCCAGCAGCCCGGACAGGGTTGGGAACACCATATATTTT.

The chain links TRBV18 to TRBJ2-1; D not certain. Germline CDR1 is KGHSH and CDR2 is LQKENI. Between the trimmed V and J ends, which lost 3 bases and 10 bases, there was a span of 19 bases. The CDR3 consists of 15 residues. The CDR3 DNA sequence: TGTGCCAGCTCACCTCGGTTCCCCCATGCGGAGGAGCAGTTCTTC. Translating it yields CASSPRFPHAEEQFF. Full variable domain (remainder filled in from reference TRBV18 and TRBJ2-1): NAGVMQNPRHLVRRRGQEARLRCSPMKGHSHVYWYRQLPEEGLKFMVYLQKENIIDESGMPKERFSAEFPKEGPSILRIQQVVRGDSAAYFCASSPRFPHAEEQFFGPGTRLTVL.

The J gene is TRBJ1-1, the V gene TRBV5-1, with D unclear. Germline assignment: CDR1 SGHRS and CDR2 YFSETQ. V shed 5 bases and J shed 4 bases, with 12 bases lying between them. CDR3 length: 13 residues. CDR3 region: CASRSGLGTEAFF. The CDR3 DNA reads as TGCGCCAGCAGATCCGGGTTAGGCACTGAAGCTTTCTTT.

The chain combines TRBV6-1 with TRBJ2-1; no clear D gene. The CDR3 length is 14 residues. Between the trimmed V and J ends, which lost 1 base and 5 bases, there was a span of 9 bases. Germline CDR1 and CDR2: MNHNS and SASEGT. The CDR3 region is CASSEGGTDNEQFF. The CDR3 coding sequence is TGTGCCAGCAGTGAAGGCGGCACGGACAATGAGCAGTTCTTC.

The chain is built from TRBV7-8 and TRBJ2-3; 16 bases are shared with TRBD2. The germline V gene encodes CDR1 SGHVS and CDR2 FQNEAQ. The CDR3 has 16 residues. After removal of 3 bases from V and 4 bases from J, the junction contained 1 base not matched to a gene. CDR3 sequence: CASSLGLAGGPDTQYF. For the CDR3, the DNA is TGTGCCAGCAGCTTGGGACTAGCGGGAGGGCCAGATACGCAGTATTTT. Full variable domain (remainder filled in from reference TRBV7-8 and TRBJ2-3): GAGVSQSPRYKVAKRGQDVALRCDPISGHVSLFWYQQALGQGPEFLTYFQNEAQLDKSGLPSDRFFAERPEGSVSTLKIQRTQQEDSAVYLCASSLGLAGGPDTQYFGPGTRLTVL.

The chain combines TRBV6-5 with TRBJ2-1; 11 positions match TRBD2. The CDR3 is 16 amino acids. The germline V gene encodes CDR1 MNHEY and CDR2 SVGAGI. The V gene end was trimmed by 2 bases and the J gene end by 6 bases; junction bases not matched to a gene: 6. CDR3 sequence: CASSYPLAGVPNEQFF. The CDR3, as DNA: TGTGCCAGCAGTTACCCACTAGCGGGAGTCCCCAATGAGCAGTTCTTC.

This chain joins TRBV14 and TRBJ2-3, with 7 nucleotides matching TRBD2. Unmatched junction bases numbered 11, after V lost 4 bases and J lost 1 base. This CDR3 has 17 residues. In germline, CDR1 is SGHDN, CDR2 FVKESK. CDR3 coding DNA: TGTGCCAGCAGCCCCAAGTGGGGGGGAGATTGCACAGATACGCAGTATTTT. Protein: CASSPKWGGDCTDTQYF.

The J gene is TRBJ1-1, the V gene TRBV4-2; 8 bases agree with TRBD1. Germline V gene sequence: CDR1 LGHNA, CDR2 YNFKEQ. The trim removed 8 bases at V and 6 bases at J, leaving 17 bases unmatched. CDR3 length: 16 amino acids. CDR3 DNA sequence: TGTGCCAGCGTAAAGACGTACGGACAGGGAAAGGCTGAAGCTTTCTTT. Its translation is CASVKTYGQGKAEAFF.

The chain links TRBV9 to TRBJ2-7; perhaps TRBD1 as D (6 bases). The CDR3 sequence is 15 residues long. Germline V gene sequence: CDR1 SGDLS, CDR2 YYNGEE. V lost 6 bases and J 3 bases, leaving 19 bases between the germline ends. CDR3 protein: CASTPYGTPDYEQYF. CDR3 coding DNA: TGTGCCAGCACTCCCTACGGGACACCTGACTACGAGCAGTACTTC. The full variable domain, in which reference TRBV9 and TRBJ2-7 provide the parts outside the CDR3, is DSGVTQTPKHLITATGQRVTLRCSPRSGDLSVYWYQQSLDQGLQFLIQYYNGEERAKGNILERFSAQQFPDLHSELNLSSLELGDSALYFCASTPYGTPDYEQYFGPGTRLTVT.

CDR3 sequence: CASSSTSGLLNEQFF. CDR3 bases: TGTGCCAGCAGTTCTACTAGCGGGCTTCTAAATGAGCAGTTCTTC. V is TRBV6-1 and J is TRBJ2-1; 9 bases match TRBD2. The germline V gene encodes CDR1 MNHNS and CDR2 SASEGT. CDR3 length: 15 amino acids. V lost 5 bases to trimming and J lost 7 bases; unmatched junction nucleotides: 9.

This sequence joins TRBV18 and TRBJ1-2; D unclear. Trimming left V 4 bases short and J 8 bases short, with 14 bases between. CDR3 length: 13 residues. CDR1 KGHSH and CDR2 LQKENI come from the germline V gene. CDR3 sequence reads: CASSLPRVMGYTF. The CDR3 DNA is TGTGCCAGCTCACTTCCCCGGGTAATGGGCTACACCTTC.

In this sample, this clone turned up a few times. The CDR3 spells CASSGDNRKAETQYF. The CDR3 DNA sequence: TGTGCCAGCAGCGGCGACAATAGGAAGGCAGAGACCCAGTACTTC. The chain joins TRBV9 to TRBJ2-5, with no clear D. Germline V gives CDR1 SGDLS, CDR2 YYNGEE. V gave up 3 bases and J gave up 4 bases, with 16 bases separating them. The CDR3 is 15 amino acids.

The genes are TRBV5-1 and TRBJ2-1; 14 nucleotides match TRBD2. The CDR3 extends over 22 amino acids. Trimming cost V 0 bases and J 1 base; bases outside gene matches: 15. Germline assignment: CDR1 SGHRS and CDR2 YFSETQ. CDR3 DNA sequence: TGCGCCAGCAGCTTGGCGATATTCCCGGGACTAGCGGGAGTAAGGTCCTACAATGAGCAGTTCTTC. It encodes CASSLAIFPGLAGVRSYNEQFF.

This chain links TRBV4-1 with TRBJ2-7, with 9 bases aligning to TRBD1. Germline trimming cut 4 bases from V and 5 bases from J; bases unmatched to any gene: 6. This CDR3 spans 14 amino acids. CDR1 and CDR2 (germline): MGHRA, YSYEKL. CDR3 residues: CASSRSTGGNEQYF. The CDR3 DNA follows: TGCGCCAGCAGCCGCTCGACAGGGGGGAACGAGCAGTACTTC.